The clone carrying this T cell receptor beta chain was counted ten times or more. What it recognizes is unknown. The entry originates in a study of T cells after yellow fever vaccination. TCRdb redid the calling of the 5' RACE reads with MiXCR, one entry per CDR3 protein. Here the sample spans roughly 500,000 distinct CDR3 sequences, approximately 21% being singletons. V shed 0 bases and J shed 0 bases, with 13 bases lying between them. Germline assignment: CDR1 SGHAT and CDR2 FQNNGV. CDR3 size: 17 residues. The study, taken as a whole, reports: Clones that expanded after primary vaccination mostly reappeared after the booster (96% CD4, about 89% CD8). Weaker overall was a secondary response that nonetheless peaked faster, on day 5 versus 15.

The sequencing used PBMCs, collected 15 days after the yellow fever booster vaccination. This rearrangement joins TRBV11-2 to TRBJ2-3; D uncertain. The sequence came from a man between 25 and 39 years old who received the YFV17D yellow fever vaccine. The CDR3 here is CASSLDRIFTSTDTQYF. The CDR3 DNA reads TGTGCCAGCAGCTTAGATAGGATCTTTACTAGCACAGATACGCAGTATTTT.